This TCR beta chain was captured in a study of blood T cell repertoires in COVID-19. Study details: The samples span acute and convalescent COVID-19 from the United States, Italy and Spain. PBMCs, B-cell-depleted T cells, or T cells were the source of the cDNA or gDNA that made up the material.

Methods used by the authors: Amplification of reference gene primers was used by the study to estimate nucleated cell counts. Some clones are missing from TCRdb's copy, which holds only in-frame ones; the method was immunoSEQ multiplex PCR. V and J calls and clone size come straight from that table; D and trimming were deduced from the DNA. The table lists approximately 110,000 clones, 85% to 90% of them singletons. This clone was observed once. J gave up 6 bases and V 8 bases, and 7 bases lay outside the gene matches. Germline values: CDR1 MDHEN, CDR2 SYDVKM. This CDR3 has 14 amino acids. The genes are TRBV28 and TRBJ1-6, with 7 bases matching TRBD1. The TCR originated in a woman aged 80 or over with acute or convalescent COVID-19. Material for sequencing was peripheral blood. The CDR3 coding sequence is TGTGCCAGCGGAAAGACAGGGCCTAATTCACCCCTCCACTTT. This sequence encodes CASGKTGPNSPLHF.